One sample yielded the 17 T cell receptor beta chains listed below, sequenced in a study of human T cells and chemical hapten exposure. Sample time point: patch test 2, 6 weeks after DPC sensitization. Treatment noted: therapeutic diphenylcyclopropenone sensitization with weekly scalp DPC. TCRdb reanalysed the RACE reads using MiXCR and keeps one entry per CDR3 protein. This repertoire shows more than 75,000 distinct CDR3 sequences, about a tenth found once; its top ten account for approximately 2%. The sequencing used whole blood, collected in connection with sensitization to the hapten diphenylcyclopropenone (DPC). These receptors were taken from a woman aged 40 to 55 with alopecia areata. Some clones in this sample may be carry-over from other donors' samples.

The table lists this clonotype with many counts. Its ends do not fully match the called genes, so a read error is possible. V gene TRBV7-7 combines with J gene TRBJ2-2, with D possibly being TRBD2 (6 bases). Germline CDR1 SSHAT, CDR2 FNYEAQ (reference sequence). The CDR3 is 14 amino acids. The CDR3 spells CASSPGDYTGELFF. For the CDR3, the DNA is TGTGCTAGCAGCCCCGGGGACTACACCGGGGAGCTGTTTTTT.

The V call is TRBV11-2, the J call TRBJ2-3, with D possibly TRBD1 on 6 matching bases. The CDR3 has 12 residues. V lost 8 bases, J lost 9 bases, and 15 bases lay in between. The germline V gene has CDR1 SGHAT and CDR2 FQNNGV. This CDR3 reads CASGQRRETQYF. Here the CDR3 DNA reads TGTGCCAGCGGACAGCGGCGTGAGACGCAGTATTTT.

This clonotype was seen at least ten times. V and J are TRBV28 and TRBJ2-1; D is ambiguous. The CDR3 contains 14 residues. Germline CDR1 is MDHEN and CDR2 is SYDVKM. Trimming took off 3 bases at V and 6 bases at J, with 12 bases between the two ends. The CDR3 reads CASSLSSGFNEQFF. In DNA, the CDR3 is TGTGCCAGCAGTTTGAGTAGTGGGTTCAATGAGCAGTTCTTC.

The chain couples TRBV20-1 to TRBJ1-1, with a possible D match to TRBD1 (6 bases). V was trimmed by 0 bases and J by 4 bases, leaving 15 bases between them. The CDR3 consists of 15 residues. CDR1 is DFQATT and CDR2 is SNEGSKA in the germline V gene (reference sequence). CDR3 nucleotide sequence: TGCAGTGCTAGAGATGTCCTGGGGGCGCGCACTGAAGCTTTCTTT. It translates to CSARDVLGARTEAFF.

The CDR3 here is CAWSTGQGYRSYEQYF. The CDR3 DNA reads as TGTGCCTGGAGTACGGGACAGGGGTATCGTAGCTACGAGCAGTACTTC. This chain joins TRBV30 and TRBJ2-7; 10 bases are shared with TRBD1. The V segment lost 2 bases and the J segment 3 bases; nucleotides outside the gene matches: 10. Germline CDR1 GTSNPN, CDR2 SVGIG (reference sequence). This CDR3 region has 16 residues.

The table lists this clonotype with many counts. J is TRBJ1-2 and V is TRBV7-2; no definite D call. V was clipped by 5 bases and J by 5 bases, with 12 bases between them. The CDR3 extends over 13 amino acids. Germline V gene sequence: CDR1 SGHTA, CDR2 FQGNSA. CDR3 DNA: TGTGCCAGCAGCCCAAGCCGGGGTTATGGCTACACCTTC. Translation gives CASSPSRGYGYTF.

The chain couples TRBV12-3 or TRBV12-4 to TRBJ1-5; 9 bases line up with TRBD1. V trimming: 2 bases; J trimming: 6 bases; junction bases outside the gene matches: 2. This CDR3 region has 14 residues. CDR3 residues: CASSLTGGSQPQHF. The CDR3, as DNA: TGTGCCAGCAGTTTAACAGGGGGCTCTCAGCCCCAGCATTTT.

This clonotype has a count of ten or more. The rearrangement joins TRBV30 to TRBJ2-7, with D hard to call. In germline, CDR1 is GTSNPN, CDR2 SVGIG (reference sequence). Deletions cut 2 bases from V and 4 bases from J, with 18 bases between. The CDR3 loop spans 15 amino acids. Here the CDR3 DNA reads TGTGCCTGGAGTTCCCCGTCGTACGCGGTTTACGAGCAGTACTTC. Its translation is CAWSSPSYAVYEQYF.

This chain connects TRBV12-3 or TRBV12-4 to TRBJ1-1; weak D call: TRBD1 (6 bases). V was cut by 3 bases and J by 3 bases, with 8 bases left in between. CDR3 size: 13 residues. CDR3 in DNA: TGTGCCAGCAGTTTCAACAGGGACACTGAAGCTTTCTTT. Encoded protein: CASSFNRDTEAFF.

This clonotype appeared a single time. The V and J genes are TRBV28 and TRBJ1-2; D is unclear. The CDR3 length is 14 residues. The germline V and J ends were trimmed by 2 bases and 4 bases, with 11 bases remaining between them. Germline assignment: CDR1 MDHEN and CDR2 SYDVKM. CDR3 amino acids: CASSLAPRSYGYTF. The CDR3 DNA follows: TGTGCCAGCAGTTTAGCCCCCAGGTCCTATGGCTACACCTTC.

This chain connects TRBV21-1 to TRBJ2-4; the table names TRBD1, a call not compared with the DNA. TRBV21-1 is reported as a pseudogene. This CDR3 has 15 amino acids. CDR3 nucleotides: TGTGCCAGCAGCCCCCGGACAGGGAGAGTGGACATTCAGTACTTC. Translation gives CASSPRTGRVDIQYF.

The rearrangement links TRBV7-2 to TRBJ2-1; TRBD2 aligns across 13 bases. This CDR3 has 15 amino acids. Trimming took 6 bases from V and 5 from J; bases not matched to a gene: 4. The germline V gene encodes CDR1 SGHTA and CDR2 FQGNSA. CDR3 amino acids: CASRLAGGRNNEQFF. CDR3 nucleotide sequence: TGTGCCAGCAGACTAGCGGGAGGGCGAAACAATGAGCAGTTCTTC.

This clonotype has a handful of counts. The CDR3 spells CSARVGTPTDTQYF. The CDR3 DNA reads as TGCAGTGCTAGAGTTGGGACCCCCACAGATACGCAGTATTTT. V usage is TRBV20-1 and J usage is TRBJ2-3, with D perhaps assigned TRBD1 or TRBD2 (5 bases each). This CDR3 region has 14 residues. Looked up from germline, CDR1 is DFQATT and CDR2 is SNEGSKA (reference sequence). Trimming cost V 1 base and J 2 bases, with 10 bases left between them.

The table lists this clonotype with many counts. The V call is TRBV4-2, the J call TRBJ2-7; D tentatively reads TRBD1 or TRBD2 (6 bases each). Germline CDR1 reads LGHNA; CDR2 reads YNFKEQ. V was cut by 1 base and J by 4 bases, with 14 bases left in between. The CDR3 has 15 amino acids. In nucleotides, the CDR3 is TGTGCCAGCAGCCAAGGTTTGAGAGGGGGGTACGAGCAGTACTTC. Translated: CASSQGLRGGYEQYF.

This sequence joins TRBV6-2 or TRBV6-3 and TRBJ2-5; 9 nucleotides match TRBD2. V lost 6 bases to trimming and J lost 5 bases; unmatched junction nucleotides: 13. The germline V gene has CDR1 MNHEY and CDR2 SVGEGT. CDR3 length equals 16 residues. The CDR3 DNA sequence: TGTGCCAGCAGGCAACCACTAGCGGGCGGACGGGAGACCCAGTACTTC. Its translation is CASRQPLAGGRETQYF.

This clonotype was observed many times. The J gene is TRBJ2-5, the V gene TRBV7-6, with 11 nucleotides matching TRBD2. Germline trimming cut 5 bases from V and 5 bases from J; bases unmatched to any gene: 10. CDR3 length equals 16 residues. The germline V gene encodes CDR1 SGHVS and CDR2 FNYEAQ. CDR3 sequence: CASSARTSGLTETQYF. CDR3 DNA: TGTGCCAGCAGCGCAAGGACTAGCGGGCTGACGGAGACCCAGTACTTC.

This clonotype was observed a handful of times. This sequence joins TRBV20-1 and TRBJ2-3; 8 positions agree with TRBD1. The germline gives CDR1 DFQATT, CDR2 SNEGSKA (reference sequence). Trimming cost V 0 bases and J 0 bases; bases outside gene matches: 11. The CDR3 is 18 residues long. The CDR3 reads CSARDLLRDRSSTDTQYF. The DNA for the CDR3 is TGCAGTGCTAGAGACTTACTCCGGGACAGGTCCAGCACAGATACGCAGTATTTT.